This TCR beta chain was recovered during a study of CD8 T cells in ankylosing spondylitis. General observations from the study: There was a TCR beta motif, made of eight highly homologous variants, that appeared characteristic of ankylosing spondylitis blood.

Germline V CDR1 and CDR2: DFQATT, SNEGSKA (reference sequence). The CDR3 spans 15 residues. Trimming took 2 bases from V and 2 from J, leaving 16 bases between them. TCRdb redid the calling of the 5' RACE reads with MiXCR, one entry per CDR3 protein. The sample lists 400,000 to 450,000 distinct CDR3 sequences, approximately 17% occurring once. Concerning this clonotype: Its matching antigen is unknown.

Source material: blood, either unsorted or a sorted T cell fraction (not recorded which). The chain has TRBV20-1 and TRBJ2-7; no definite D call. The clonotype was recovered from a male donor with ankylosing spondylitis. CDR3: CSARSQVGRTYEQYF. CDR3 coding DNA: TGCAGTGCTAGATCTCAAGTTGGCAGGACCTACGAGCAGTACTTC.